This passage covers 21 T cell receptor beta chains from one sample sequenced in a study of beta chain features in type 1 diabetes. Study-wide findings and caveats: In every one of the four CD4+ subsets, TCRB CDR3s were moderately but significantly shorter in Type 1 diabetes patients.

Antigen specificity for these receptors is unknown. Since all of the isolated RNA was reverse transcribed, expressed TCRB transcripts were what got sequenced. The repertoire was sequenced with immunoSEQ multiplex PCR; TCRdb's copy has only in-frame clones and lacks some. The repertoire has around 310,000 clones, 13% of them found once; the top ten carry approximately 0.016%. Sequencing was done on a sample of naive CD4+ T cells from blood. Receptor source: a woman aged 18 to 35 with type 1 diabetes.

This clone occurred a few times. The V and J genes are TRBV5-6 and TRBJ2-5; 9 bases are shared with TRBD1. J gave up 7 bases and V 0 bases, and 10 bases lay outside the gene matches. Germline-derived CDR1 and CDR2 are SGHDT and YYEEEE. This CDR3 contains 16 residues. Written as DNA, the CDR3 is TGTGCCAGCAGCTTGGCCGGGACAGGGTCATTAGGGACCCAGTACTTC. Its translation is CASSLAGTGSLGTQYF.

This chain joins TRBV30 and TRBJ2-6; possible D gene TRBD2, 6 bases. CDR3 size: 19 residues. Trimming took 4 bases from V and 0 from J, leaving 22 bases between them. Germline-derived CDR1 and CDR2 are GTSNPN and SVGIG (reference sequence). CDR3: CAWIGVNAGTGSGANVLTF. The CDR3 bases are TGTGCCTGGATAGGAGTCAACGCGGGGACGGGCTCTGGGGCCAACGTCCTGACTTTC.

This clone was seen only a few times. V and J are TRBV2 and TRBJ2-1; no clear D. The germline V gene has CDR1 SNHLY and CDR2 FYNNEI. The CDR3 is made up of 10 amino acids. Trimming stripped 6 bases from V and 12 bases from J, with 9 bases between. The DNA for the CDR3 is TGTGCCAGCAGCTGGGCGTGGCAGTTCTTC. Translated, it gives CASSWAWQFF.

The rearrangement links TRBV6-5 to TRBJ1-4; TRBD1 agrees at 7 bases. Germline V gene sequence: CDR1 MNHEY, CDR2 SVGAGI. V trimming: 2 bases; J trimming: 3 bases; junction bases outside the gene matches: 0. The CDR3 loop spans 14 amino acids. The CDR3 DNA is TGTGCCAGCAGTTACACAGGGGCTAATGAAAAACTGTTTTTT. This translates into CASSYTGANEKLFF.

The V and J genes are TRBV9 and TRBJ2-2, with D tentatively TRBD1 (5 bases). V lost 0 bases and J lost 6, with 18 bases in between. Germline V gives CDR1 SGDLS, CDR2 YYNGEE. The CDR3 spans 17 residues. CDR3 loop: CASSVVTRAPGPGELFF. As DNA, the CDR3 is TGTGCCAGCAGCGTAGTTACCAGGGCCCCAGGTCCCGGGGAGCTGTTTTTT.

This clone was found a few times. J is TRBJ2-1 and V is TRBV4-2; maybe TRBD2 (6 bases). The CDR3 has 16 amino acids. Germline V gene data show CDR1 as LGHNA and CDR2 as YNFKEQ. Trimming removed 0 bases from V and 2 bases from J, with 11 bases in between. CDR3 residues: CASSQDLAGPYNEQFF. CDR3 DNA: TGTGCCAGCAGCCAAGATCTGGCGGGGCCCTACAATGAGCAGTTCTTC.

The rearrangement uses TRBV9 and TRBJ2-5; TRBD2 matches at 8 bases. V lost 2 bases and J lost 0; bases outside the gene matches: 9. The V gene's germline CDR1 is SGDLS and CDR2 YYNGEE. This CDR3 spans 17 amino acids. The CDR3 coding sequence is TGTGCCAGCAGCGTCTCAGGGGCGGGAGGCTACCAAGAGACCCAGTACTTC. Protein sequence: CASSVSGAGGYQETQYF.

This clone has more than one count but fewer than ten. This chain connects TRBV6-5 to TRBJ2-1; the match to TRBD2 covers 14 bases. Germline CDR1 MNHEY, CDR2 SVGAGI. The length of the CDR3 is 15 residues. With 2 bases clipped from V and 7 bases from J, the junction kept 1 base outside the gene matches. The CDR3 DNA sequence: TGTGCCAGCAGTTACGGGACTAGCGGGAGTAATGAGCAGTTCTTC. The encoded protein is CASSYGTSGSNEQFF.

The rearrangement joins TRBV6-5 to TRBJ2-4; the match to TRBD2 covers 7 bases. This CDR3 is 14 amino acids long. J was trimmed by 7 bases and V by 3 bases; bases with no gene match: 6. Germline V lookup: CDR1 MNHEY, CDR2 SVGAGI. CDR3 DNA: TGTGCCAGCAGTTATGGGAGGGCGGCTAACATTCAGTACTTC. It encodes CASSYGRAANIQYF.

The J gene is TRBJ2-1, the V gene TRBV2, with 8 bases aligning to TRBD2. CDR3 length: 14 residues. V trimming: 6 bases; J trimming: 4 bases; junction bases outside the gene matches: 5. Germline V gene sequence: CDR1 SNHLY, CDR2 FYNNEI. This CDR3 is CASSASGSYNEQFF. As DNA, the CDR3 is TGTGCCAGCAGCGCTAGCGGGTCATACAATGAGCAGTTCTTC.

The gene calls are TRBV15 and TRBJ2-2; maybe TRBD1 (6 bases). Germline V lookup: CDR1 LNHNV, CDR2 YYDKDF (reference sequence). This CDR3 spans 15 amino acids. Trimming stripped 4 bases from V and 1 base from J, with 10 bases between. CDR3 loop: CATSIGTRNTGELFF. The CDR3 region has the DNA TGTGCCACCAGCATAGGGACAAGGAACACCGGGGAGCTGTTTTTT.

This clone was counted a few times. The genes are TRBV4-1 and TRBJ2-3, with 14 bases lining up with TRBD2. The V gene end was trimmed by 2 bases and the J gene end by 5 bases; junction bases not matched to a gene: 12. Germline V gives CDR1 MGHRA, CDR2 YSYEKL. The CDR3 sequence is 19 residues long. This chain's CDR3 is CASSQHGLGLAGDRDTQYF. The CDR3 nucleotides are TGCGCCAGCAGCCAACACGGCCTGGGACTAGCGGGAGACCGAGATACGCAGTATTTT.

The chain uses TRBV25-1 and TRBJ2-1; D perhaps matches TRBD2 (5 bases). The V gene lost 10 bases and the J gene lost 7 bases, with 14 bases spanning the gap. The CDR3 extends over 12 amino acids. Germline CDR1 reads MGHDK; CDR2 reads SYGVNS. CDR3: CATKRGGNEQFF. CDR3 bases: TGTGCCACCAAAAGAGGCGGGAATGAGCAGTTCTTC.

The V gene is TRBV19, the J gene TRBJ2-1, with 8 bases lining up with TRBD1. The CDR3 runs to 14 residues. With 9 bases clipped from V and 5 bases from J, the junction kept 9 bases outside the gene matches. The V gene's germline CDR1 is LNHDA and CDR2 SQIVND (reference sequence). CDR3 DNA sequence: TGTGCCAGCACCCTTAGGACAGGGAACAATGAGCAGTTCTTC. This sequence encodes CASTLRTGNNEQFF.

V gene TRBV28 combines with J gene TRBJ2-7; perhaps TRBD1 as D (5 bases). Germline-derived CDR1 and CDR2 are MDHEN and SYDVKM. V lost 6 bases to trimming and J lost 0 bases, with 12 bases between them. The CDR3 runs 14 residues. CDR3 DNA: TGTGCCAGCAGACCCCTTGGGGCCTCCTACGAGCAGTACTTC. The encoded protein is CASRPLGASYEQYF.

The sample holds a few counts of this clone. The chain couples TRBV7-9 to TRBJ2-7, with D possibly being TRBD2 (5 bases). The CDR3 has 13 residues. Trimming pared 5 bases from V and 5 bases from J, leaving 13 bases between. CDR1 SEHNR and CDR2 FQNEAQ come from the germline V gene (reference sequence). CDR3 residues: CASSRLGLDEQYF. CDR3 DNA: TGTGCCAGCAGCCGGCTAGGACTGGACGAGCAGTACTTC. Filled out from reference TRBV7-9 and TRBJ2-7, the complete variable domain reads DTGVSQNPRHKITKRGQNVTFRCDPISEHNRLYWYRQTLGQGPEFLTYFQNEAQLEKSRLLSDRFSAERPKGSFSTLEIQRTEQGDSAMYLCASSRLGLDEQYFGPGTRLTVT.

The gene calls are TRBV30 and TRBJ1-2, with TRBD1 matching over 7 bases. The germline V gene has CDR1 GTSNPN and CDR2 SVGIG (reference sequence). This CDR3 is built from 15 residues. V lost 5 bases and J lost 3; bases outside the gene matches: 12. CDR3 nucleotides: TGTGCCTGGGCTACCGGGACAGCAAAGGACTATGGCTACACCTTC. Amino acid sequence: CAWATGTAKDYGYTF.

Only a few counts were recorded for this clone. The CDR3 DNA sequence: TGTGCCAGCAGTCTAGACAGGGGGCCCTACGAGCAGTACTTC. Translation: CASSLDRGPYEQYF. V and J are TRBV6-5 and TRBJ2-7; 10 bases match TRBD1. The CDR3 sequence is 14 residues long. V trimming: 5 bases; J trimming: 2 bases; junction bases outside the gene matches: 3. Germline V gene data show CDR1 as MNHEY and CDR2 as SVGAGI.

The chain recombines TRBV18 with TRBJ2-7; TRBD1 aligns across 7 bases. The V segment lost 3 bases and the J segment 6 bases; nucleotides outside the gene matches: 5. Germline-derived CDR1 and CDR2 are KGHSH and LQKENI. The CDR3 length is 13 residues. The CDR3 sequence is CASSPGQVGEQYV. In DNA form, the CDR3 reads TGTGCCAGCTCACCTGGACAGGTCGGCGAGCAGTACGTC.

The chain carries TRBV15 and TRBJ2-3, with a tentative D call TRBD2 (6 bases). Trimming pared 3 bases from V and 6 bases from J, leaving 22 bases between. The CDR3 runs 17 residues. Germline values: CDR1 LNHNV, CDR2 YYDKDF (reference sequence). The CDR3 bases are TGTGCCACCAGCAGGAAGACAGCCCCCCAGGGAGGCGATACGCAGTATTTT. Encoded protein: CATSRKTAPQGGDTQYF.

The chain uses TRBV29-1 and TRBJ2-6; 11 bases match TRBD1. J lost 0 bases, V lost 6 bases, and 10 bases had no gene match. There are 18 residues in the CDR3. Germline V lookup: CDR1 SQVTM, CDR2 ANQGSEA. CDR3 DNA sequence: TGCAGCGTCCTACCCCGGGGGACAGGGGGCTCTGGGGCCAACGTCCTGACTTTC. This gives the protein CSVLPRGTGGSGANVLTF. Based on the CDR3 plus reference TRBV29-1 and TRBJ2-6, the full variable domain is SAVISQKPSRDICQRGTSLTIQCQVDSQVTMMFWYRQQPGQSLTLIATANQGSEATYESGFVIDKFPISRPNLTFSTLTVSNMSPEDSSIYLCSVLPRGTGGSGANVLTFGAGSRLTVL.